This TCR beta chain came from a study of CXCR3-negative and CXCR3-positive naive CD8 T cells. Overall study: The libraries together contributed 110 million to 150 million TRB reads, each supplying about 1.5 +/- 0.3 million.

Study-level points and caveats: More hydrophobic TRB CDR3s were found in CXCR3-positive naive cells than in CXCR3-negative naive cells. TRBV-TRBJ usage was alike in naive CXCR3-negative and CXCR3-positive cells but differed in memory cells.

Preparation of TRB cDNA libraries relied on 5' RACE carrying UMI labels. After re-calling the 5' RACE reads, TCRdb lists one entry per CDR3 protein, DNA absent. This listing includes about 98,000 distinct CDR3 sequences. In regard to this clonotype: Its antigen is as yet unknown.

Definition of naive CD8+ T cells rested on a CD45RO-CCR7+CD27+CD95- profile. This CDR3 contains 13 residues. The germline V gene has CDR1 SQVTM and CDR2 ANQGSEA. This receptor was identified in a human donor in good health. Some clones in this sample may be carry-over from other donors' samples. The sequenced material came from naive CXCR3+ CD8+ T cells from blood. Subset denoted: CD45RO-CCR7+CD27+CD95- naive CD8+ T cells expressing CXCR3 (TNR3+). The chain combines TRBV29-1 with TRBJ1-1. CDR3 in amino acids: CSVARGGSSEAFF.